This TCR beta chain originates from a study of T cell repertoires in cytomegalovirus infection. Findings and limits, study-wide: The study found HLA-C-restricted CMV-specific TCR beta clonotypes dominating the ex vivo response. The study identified carriers of CMV plus the relevant HLA from cumulative public TCR beta family frequency.

TCRdb processed the reads anew with MiXCR; each CDR3 protein has one entry. The repertoire includes 270,000 or so distinct CDR3 sequences, 15% to 20% of them detected once, and over 40% sits in the top ten. As concerns this clonotype: Its antigen is unidentified.

This clonotype was sampled from a human donor in good health (CMV status not recorded). Some clones in this sample may be carry-over from other donors' samples. Sequencing was carried out using CD8+ T cells from PBMCs.

DNA for the CDR3: TGTGCCAGTAGTCTAAATACAGGGAGTAGCTCCTACAATGAGCAGTTCTTC. Translated: CASSLNTGSSSYNEQFF. The V and J genes are TRBV19 and TRBJ2-1, with D perhaps matching TRBD1 (6 bases). Germline CDR1 is LNHDA and CDR2 is SQIVND (reference sequence). The CDR3 loop spans 17 amino acids. Trimming removed 5 bases at V and 0 bases at J, with 17 bases between.